The sequence of this T cell receptor beta chain was determined in a study of CXCR3-negative and CXCR3-positive naive CD8 T cells. Study in general: Sequencing yielded 150 million or so TRB reads, roughly 1.5 +/- 0.3 million per library.

General observations from the study: Naive cells with CXCR3 showed TRB CDR3s that were more hydrophobic than those in CXCR3-negative naive cells. Sequencing showed both naive subsets with comparably high diversity, and memory CD8+ cells much lower.

On this clonotype: The antigen remains unidentified.

In preparing the TRB cDNA libraries, 5' RACE with UMI labels was used. TCRdb re-called the 5' RACE reads and catalogs CDR3 proteins one per entry, DNA excluded. The table lists about 120,000 distinct CDR3 sequences, with about 0.61% in the top ten. Germline V gene sequence: CDR1 SEHNR, CDR2 FQNEAQ (reference sequence). The CDR3 contains 19 residues. The chain combines TRBV7-9 with TRBJ2-7; the TCRdb D gene call, TRBD2, has no DNA to confirm it. This receptor was obtained from a human donor in good health. Some clones in this sample may be carry-over from other donors' samples. The sample taken for sequencing was naive CXCR3+ CD8+ T cells from blood. As for subset: CD45RO-CCR7+CD27+CD95- naive CD8+ T cells expressing CXCR3 (TNR3+). CDR3 amino acids: CASSYLLAGGGGIPYEQYF.